The entry that follows covers one T cell receptor (beta chain) sequence. Its antigen is still unknown. Base qualities were left out, and no much larger clone turns up one base away. The CDR3, cysteine through phenylalanine, is 16 amino acids long. Of all the DNA, just the CDR3 is kept, 48 bases in frame from base 1. The germline V gene gives CDR1 as SGHTA and CDR2 as FQGNSA. The germline V end is reduced by 4 bases and the J end by 6 bases; junction bases left unmatched: 11. The immunoSEQ Assay, a bias-controlled multiplex PCR, was used to amplify TCRbeta CDR3 regions from genomic DNA. Regarding the original processing steps: The number of nucleated cells in each sample was estimated from the amplification of reference gene primers within the assay. To quantify the absolute abundance of each unique TCRbeta CDR3 rearrangement, sequence reads were collapsed and filtered. For each sample, productive Simpson clonality was calculated as the square root of Simpson's diversity index across productive rearrangements. What TCRdb holds here is the immuneACCESS table cut down to in-frame rearrangements. Part of the clones is not present; checked against another copy, under half of the missing clones reflect an unresolved V gene, and the others are unexplained. Clone size and the V and J calls come from that table; the DNA yielded D and trimming. The sample has some 200,000 clones on record, 84% of them singletons. About 7.8% of the sample lies in the top ten.

These data belong to a study of blood T cell repertoires in COVID-19 (dated by TCRdb to the early 2020s). As for the study more broadly: Samples covering the acute and convalescent phases of COVID-19 were provided by collaborators in the United States, Italy and Spain. The prospective study material was composed of cDNA or gDNA derived from T cells, B-cell-depleted T cells, or PBMCs. The dataset comprised deeply sampled blood TCRbeta repertoires from subjects exposed to, actively infected with, or recovered from COVID-19. The repertoires were made available in a free public database intended to serve as a resource for research on the immune response to SARS-CoV-2. The samples were drawn from the first 160 participants of the ongoing ImmuneRACE study and from 1,254 subjects provided by 6 global collaborators. Nearly every sample came with metadata listing a de-identified subject ID, COVID-19 status, age in years and sex. HLA class I and class II types, where available, came from metadata supplied by the sample provider rather than from assay-based typing. Findings and caveats that apply to the study as a whole: Clinical and demographic metadata were provided uncurated, with the amount varying by source and participant.

One collaborating source in Seattle enrolled patients during active infection and followed them longitudinally through the course of disease. The collaborating institutions used their own protocols to collect whole blood in K2EDTA tubes. For TCRbeta analysis, collaborators shipped samples as frozen whole blood, isolated PBMCs, or DNA extracted from either of those sample types. Rearrangement joined TRBV7-2 to TRBJ2-3; the junction holds 9 bases that match TRBD2. Sequenced: peripheral blood. The clonotype was recovered from a woman aged 80 or over with COVID-19, enrolled during active disease. The CDR3 loop reads CASSSDIAGVGDTQYF. The sequenced DNA is TGTGCCAGCAGCTCCGACATAGCGGGAGTTGGGGATACGCAGTATTTT.